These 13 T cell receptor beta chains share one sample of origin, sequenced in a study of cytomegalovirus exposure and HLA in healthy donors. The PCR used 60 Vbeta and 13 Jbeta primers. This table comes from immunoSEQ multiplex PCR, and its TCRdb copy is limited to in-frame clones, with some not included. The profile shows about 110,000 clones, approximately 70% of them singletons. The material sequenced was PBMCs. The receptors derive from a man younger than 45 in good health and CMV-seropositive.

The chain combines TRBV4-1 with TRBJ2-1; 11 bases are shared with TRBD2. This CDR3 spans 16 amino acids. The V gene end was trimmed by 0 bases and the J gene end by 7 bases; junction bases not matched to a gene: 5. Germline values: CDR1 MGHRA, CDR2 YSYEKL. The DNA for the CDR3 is TGCGCCAGCAGCCAAGAAACTAGCGGGAGTGGGAATGAGCAGTTCTTC. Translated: CASSQETSGSGNEQFF.

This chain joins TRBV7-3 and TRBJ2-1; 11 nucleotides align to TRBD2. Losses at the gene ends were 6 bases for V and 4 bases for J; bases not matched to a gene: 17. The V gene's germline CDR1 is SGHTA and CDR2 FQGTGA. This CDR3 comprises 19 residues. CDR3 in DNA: TGTGCCAGCAGGCTAGCGGGAGGCGGGTTAGATTTCACATACAATGAGCAGTTCTTC. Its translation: CASRLAGGGLDFTYNEQFF. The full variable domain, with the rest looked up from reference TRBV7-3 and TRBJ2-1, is GAGVSQTPSNKVTEKGKYVELRCDPISGHTALYWYRQSLGQGPEFLIYFQGTGAADDSGLPNDRFFAVRPEGSVSTLKIQRTERGDSAVYLCASRLAGGGLDFTYNEQFFGPGTRLTVL.

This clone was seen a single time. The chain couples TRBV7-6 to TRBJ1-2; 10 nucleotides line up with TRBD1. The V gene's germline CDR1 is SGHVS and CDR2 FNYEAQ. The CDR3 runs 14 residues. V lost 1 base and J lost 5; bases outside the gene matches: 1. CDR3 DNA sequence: TGTGCCAGCAGCTTAGGGGGACAGGGGTATGGCTACACCTTC. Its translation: CASSLGGQGYGYTF.

The CDR3 reads CASSQAKTDPATNEKLFF. In DNA form, the CDR3 reads TGCGCCAGCAGCCAGGCCAAAACCGACCCGGCAACTAATGAAAAACTGTTTTTT. This rearrangement joins TRBV5-1 to TRBJ1-4; D is unclear. Germline CDR1 and CDR2: SGHRS and YFSETQ. The V gene lost 4 bases and the J gene lost 0 bases, with 19 bases spanning the gap. This CDR3 is built from 18 residues.

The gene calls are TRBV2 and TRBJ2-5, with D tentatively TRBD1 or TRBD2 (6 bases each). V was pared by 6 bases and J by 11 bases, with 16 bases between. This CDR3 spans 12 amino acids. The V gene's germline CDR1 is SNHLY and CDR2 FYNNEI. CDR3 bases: TGTGCCAGCAGCGAACAGGGTCGGGAGCAGTACTTC. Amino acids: CASSEQGREQYF.

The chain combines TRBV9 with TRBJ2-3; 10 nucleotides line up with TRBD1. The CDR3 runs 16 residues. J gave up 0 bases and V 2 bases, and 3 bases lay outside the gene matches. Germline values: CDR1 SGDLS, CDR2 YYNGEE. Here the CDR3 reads CASSVGTGVSTDTQYF. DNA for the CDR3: TGTGCCAGCAGCGTCGGGACAGGGGTTAGCACAGATACGCAGTATTTT. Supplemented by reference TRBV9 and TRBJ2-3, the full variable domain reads DSGVTQTPKHLITATGQRVTLRCSPRSGDLSVYWYQQSLDQGLQFLIQYYNGEERAKGNILERFSAQQFPDLHSELNLSSLELGDSALYFCASSVGTGVSTDTQYFGPGTRLTVL.

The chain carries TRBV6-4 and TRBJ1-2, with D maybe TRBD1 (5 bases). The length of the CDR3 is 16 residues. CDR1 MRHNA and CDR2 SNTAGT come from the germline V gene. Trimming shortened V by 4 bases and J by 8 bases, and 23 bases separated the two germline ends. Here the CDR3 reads CASSGGRVPLPVGYTF. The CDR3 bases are TGTGCCAGCAGTGGGGGCAGGGTCCCCTTACCCGTGGGCTACACCTTC.

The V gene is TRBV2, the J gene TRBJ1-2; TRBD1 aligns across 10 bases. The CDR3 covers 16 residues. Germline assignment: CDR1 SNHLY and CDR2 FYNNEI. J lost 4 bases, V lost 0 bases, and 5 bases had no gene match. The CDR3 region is CASSEASGTGVYGYTF. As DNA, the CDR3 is TGTGCCAGCAGTGAAGCGTCGGGGACAGGGGTCTATGGCTACACCTTC.

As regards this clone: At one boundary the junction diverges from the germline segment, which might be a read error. Written as DNA, the CDR3 is TGTGCCGGCAGTGAAGCGCGGACAGGGAGTCAGCCCCAGCATTTT. It codes for CAGSEARTGSQPQHF. The chain combines TRBV6-1 with TRBJ1-5; 8 bases are a match to TRBD1. This CDR3 has 15 residues. CDR1 MNHNS and CDR2 SASEGT come from the germline V gene.

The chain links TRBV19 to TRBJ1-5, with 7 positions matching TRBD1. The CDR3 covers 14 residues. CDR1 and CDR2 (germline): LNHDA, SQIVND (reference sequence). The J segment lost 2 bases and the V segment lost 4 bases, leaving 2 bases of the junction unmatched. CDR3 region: CASSTDRGNQPQHF. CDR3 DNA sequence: TGTGCCAGTAGTACCGACAGGGGCAATCAGCCCCAGCATTTT.

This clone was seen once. The CDR3 DNA sequence: TGTGCCAGCAGCGTCTCCGGGACTAGCGACGATACGCAGTATTTT. This sequence encodes CASSVSGTSDDTQYF. The chain joins TRBV9 to TRBJ2-3; TRBD2 matches 10 bases. V shed 2 bases and J 6 bases; nucleotides not matched to a gene: 6. The length of the CDR3 is 15 residues. Germline values: CDR1 SGDLS, CDR2 YYNGEE.

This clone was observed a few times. CDR3 coding DNA: TGCGCCAGCAGCTTGGAACCGGAGAATTATGGCTACACCTTC. This encodes CASSLEPENYGYTF. This rearrangement joins TRBV5-1 to TRBJ1-2; no definite D call. Per the germline V gene, CDR1 is SGHRS and CDR2 is YFSETQ. The germline V and J ends were trimmed by 0 bases and 5 bases, with 11 bases remaining between them. This CDR3 spans 14 amino acids. Looking up the rest from reference TRBV5-1 and TRBJ1-2 gives the full variable domain: KAGVTQTPRYLIKTRGQQVTLSCSPISGHRSVSWYQQTPGQGLQFLFEYFSETQRNKGNFPGRFSGRQFSNSRSEMNVSTLELGDSALYLCASSLEPENYGYTFGSGTRLTVV.

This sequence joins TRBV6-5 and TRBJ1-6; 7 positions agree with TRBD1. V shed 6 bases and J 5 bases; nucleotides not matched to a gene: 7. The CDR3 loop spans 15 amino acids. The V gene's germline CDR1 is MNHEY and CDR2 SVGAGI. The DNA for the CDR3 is TGTGCCAGCAGCCTCCGACAGGGCGATAATTCACCCCTCCACTTT. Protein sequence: CASSLRQGDNSPLHF.